This T cell receptor beta chain was captured by sequencing in a study of cytomegalovirus exposure and HLA in healthy donors (TCRdb year 2017). For the wider study: In an earlier analysis of 587 of the donors, around 300 Gb of sequence data and approximately 120 million unique TCR beta sequences from roughly 180 million T cells were reported. Typing coverage varied by locus: roughly 629-640 donors for A, B, C, DRB1 and DQB1; 522 for DQA1; more than 600 for DPA1; approximately 470 for DPB1. The study combined high-throughput TCR immunosequencing, statistical association of individual TCRs with disease status, and machine learning to predict cytomegalovirus infection status. The genetic ancestry cluster associated with self-reported Caucasian donors included over 65% of the 398 genotyped donors. A later genetic analysis took genome-wide SNP genotypes for about three fifths of the 666 donors and used that subset as a discovery cohort. Donor age, sex, ethnicity and CMV serostatus were collected together with the repertoire data. Roughly five DR-DQ haplotypes were treated as single units for association and clustering because of strong linkage in the cohort. The later analysis used no new phenotypic data to find candidate immune exposures, relying instead on TCR beta sequences and their occurrence across donors. HLA typing covered class I and class II loci at four-digit resolution. An earlier analysis of 587 of the donors used high-throughput TCR beta sequencing to judge whether each TCR beta V gene segment behaved as functional or pseudogenic. In addition to the first cohort of roughly 700 subjects, a separate validation cohort of 120 different subjects was used. About 320 gigabases of sequencing data and some 85 million unique TCR sequences were included in an early release covering several hundred HLA-typed donors. In a later analysis, previously published TCR beta repertoires from 550 to 750 donors were re-analyzed and high-resolution HLA genotyping was added so that TCR occurrence patterns could be studied. Every repertoire in the discovery cohort had been generated on one and the same sequencing platform. On average, 235,054 unique TCR beta nucleotide sequences were sequenced per donor among 350 to 400 genotyped donors of the cohort, with about 19% of those sequences being non-productive. The T cell repertoires of under 750 subjects were profiled by immunosequencing and related to cytomegalovirus serostatus. The study was designed to test whether signatures of past pathogen exposure could be identified by cataloging public T cell receptors.

Beyond this particular receptor, the publication reports: Most CMV-associated TCR beta chains appeared to be HLA-restricted in a later analysis, and the HLA associations seemed to be driven largely by CMV exposure. According to a later analysis, parvovirus B19, influenza, CMV and Epstein-Barr virus appeared linked to several top co-occurrence clusters. Linkage disequilibrium might explain the correlated functional status among segregating V segments, but an unknown experimental factor could not be excluded. Assigning TCR associations to individual alleles was difficult when HLA alleles, especially DR and DQ, strongly co-occurred. It was suggested by the authors that the approach could potentially be generalized to other disease states and immunological phenotypes. An association between a missense DCLRE1C variant and V-gene and J-gene trimming of TCR beta chains was found in a later genetic analysis and replicated in an independent cohort. For the cohort, immune exposure information was limited to CMV serostatus. This cohort had only TCR beta chains sequenced, and the lack of alpha or paired-chain data limited which features could be detected. Because HLA typing was unavailable for some donors at each locus, only the typed subset was used in association tests. The classifier was reported to diagnose cytomegalovirus status with high specificity and sensitivity in both the original and validation cohorts. In an earlier analysis of approximately 590 of the donors, most TCR beta V segments were observed in productive rearrangements about 87% or about 30% of the time, broadly matching IMGT annotations. A few of the identified cytomegalovirus-associated TCR beta chains were confirmed in vitro to be specific for cytomegalovirus antigens. A further reported finding was that TCR beta sequences accurately predicted the HLA-A and HLA-B alleles for most subjects in the first cohort. Presence/absence analyses assumed roughly uniform sequencing depth across donors, an assumption that may not hold. In a later analysis, HLA-associated TCR beta chains showed more clonal expansion and lower generation probabilities than non-associated chains that were equally common. Specific HLA alleles were associated with 15,000 to 20,000 TCR beta sequences at a false discovery rate of 0.05 in a later analysis. Compared with the roughly 670-donor mean, donors in an Asian-associated ancestry cluster had fewer N-insertions in productive TCRs, according to a later genetic analysis. While some public TCRs were present in many individuals, most TCR sequences turned up only very rarely across donors. The sequencing pipeline was judged likely to have produced a cluster of highly shared sequence variants as a technical artifact. According to a later analysis, TCR association rates differed among HLA loci, with DRB1 alleles showing the most associated TCRs and HLA-C alleles showing the fewest. The earlier analysis of fewer than 750 of the donors excluded around 17 rarely observed V segments, including chromosome 9 orphons, because counts were too low. The 87-base-pair reads could not distinguish some IMGT-functional V segments, including TRBV6-2 and TRBV6-3, so those segments were excluded. In the study, about 150 TCR beta chains were listed as associated with cytomegalovirus.

The cohort consisted of 650 to 700 healthy bone marrow donors. Cohort members were all nominally healthy when sampled, although unrecorded immune exposures were likely present. The donor tested CMV seronegative and was one of the 352 seronegative cohort members. A peripheral blood sample was provided by each donor, and peripheral blood mononuclear cells were used for TCR beta sequencing. The Qiagen DNeasy Blood Extraction Kit was used to extract genomic DNA from the blood cell samples. Spanning cysteine to phenylalanine, the CDR3 consists of 16 amino acids. The DNA shown is the 48-base CDR3, in frame from base 1. The germline V and J ends show losses of 2 bases and 0 bases respectively, and no gene match explains 4 bases of the junction. Per the germline V gene, SGHAT is the CDR1 and FQNNGV is the CDR2. The protocol used for the library was the immunoSEQ multiplex PCR assay. For the multiplex PCR, a mixture combining 60 forward primers for TCR Vbeta segments and 13 reverse primers for TCR Jbeta segments was used. The CDR3 region of rearranged TCR beta genes was amplified from genomic DNA by a multiplex PCR assay. Amplified TCR beta libraries were sequenced as 87-base-pair reads on the Illumina HiSeq System. The source study handled its data this way. A later analysis counted about 76 million unique TCR beta chains across the approximately 700 repertoires, and around 9.9 million of these chains were shared by at least two donors. Raw reads were error-corrected and collapsed into unique sequences with a nearest-neighbor algorithm that merged closely related sequences to remove PCR and sequencing errors. To assign V, D and J gene segments, CDR3 sequences were aligned to IMGT reference sequences. For a sequence to be retained, a match of at least six nucleotides was required to both a V gene segment and a J gene segment. A rearrangement counted as productive if the CDR3 had no stop codons and remained in frame with V and J, and every other rearrangement counted as non-productive. CDR3 was defined according to IMGT convention as the region running from the second conserved V-encoded cysteine to the conserved J-encoded phenylalanine. The earlier analysis of a few hundred of the donors excluded sequences that lacked an unambiguous match to a single V gene segment. An earlier analysis of 587 of the donors classified V segments as functional when productive rearrangements were above 56.7% and as segregating when the standard deviation between donors was above 5%. A statistical classification framework was built for diagnosing cytomegalovirus status from the catalog of TCR beta chain sequences. V and J gene assignment, in a later analysis, came from comparing TCR nucleotide sequences with IMGT/GENE-DB human TR gene sequences. In a later analysis, CDR3 sequences and most-parsimonious VDJ recombination scenarios were assigned using the TCRdist pipeline. A later analysis defined each TCR beta chain by its CDR3 amino acid sequence plus V-gene family, and excluded reads lacking a unique V-gene family. A later analysis removed roughly 590 highly shared, low-generation-probability nucleotide sequences to deal with suspected cross-contamination and a sequencing artifact. A later analysis calculated a clonal expansion index for each public chain from normalized within-repertoire ranks of inferred template counts. Generation probabilities in a later analysis came from a VDJ recombination model fitted to out-of-frame rearrangements, and those results were checked against IGoR. A later analysis scored TCR-TCR, TCR-HLA and TCR-CMV co-occurrence with hypergeometric tests, applying a repertoire-size bias correction to TCR pairs. In a later analysis, false discovery rates were estimated by permuting HLA or CMV assignments 20 times. A later analysis grouped co-occurring TCRs with DBSCAN, adding TCRdist sequence similarity when clustering within HLA-allele-positive subsets. Repertoires with fewer than 30,000 or more than 120,000 public chains, plus five repertoires with anomalous nucleotide sharing, were excluded from co-occurrence clustering. The table was pulled from immuneACCESS by TCRdb, which kept in-frame rearrangements only. Such tables lose some clones; where checked, under half of the loss comes from unresolved V genes, and the rest has no known cause. V and J calls and clone size follow that table, whereas D and trimming were derived from the DNA. Recorded for this sample are roughly 100,000 clones; around 80% of them occurred a single time. The ten largest clonotypes hold roughly 1.9% of the sample.

This clone occurred a few times. This receptor's antigen is unknown. No base-level quality is on record; no much larger clone is a single base apart. Source material: PBMCs. This sequence originates from a man younger than 40 in good health and CMV-seronegative. The V and J segments used are TRBV11-2 and TRBJ2-3, and 8 junctional nucleotides match TRBD2. The bases are TGTGCCAGCAGCTTAAAACTAGCGGCTAGCACAGATACGCAGTATTTT. Translated, this is CASSLKLAASTDTQYF.